This TCR beta chain was observed in a study of blood T cell repertoires in COVID-19. In the authors' workflow: Reference gene primer amplification gave nucleated cell count estimates. The assay was immunoSEQ multiplex PCR, and TCRdb's table has in-frame clones only and misses some. From that table come the V and J calls and clone size; the DNA was used to work out D and trimming. The sample includes 200,000 to 250,000 clones, about 88% of them seen just once. About this clone: Additional DNA sequences in this sample encode the identical CDR3.

The ends lost 4 bases at V and 5 bases at J; junction bases unmatched: 4. The germline CDR1 and CDR2 sequences are SEHNR and FQNEAQ (reference sequence). The CDR3 sequence is 14 residues long. Individuals drawn from around 24 US areas were about 18 to 100 years old. The sequence was obtained from a woman between 25 and 40 years old who had recovered from COVID-19. The specimen sequenced was PBMCs or T cells enriched from blood (not recorded which). This chain links TRBV7-9 with TRBJ1-4; 7 bases align to TRBD1. Here the CDR3 reads CASSSGQNNEKLFF. The CDR3 nucleotides are TGTGCCAGCAGCTCGGGACAGAACAATGAAAAACTGTTTTTT.